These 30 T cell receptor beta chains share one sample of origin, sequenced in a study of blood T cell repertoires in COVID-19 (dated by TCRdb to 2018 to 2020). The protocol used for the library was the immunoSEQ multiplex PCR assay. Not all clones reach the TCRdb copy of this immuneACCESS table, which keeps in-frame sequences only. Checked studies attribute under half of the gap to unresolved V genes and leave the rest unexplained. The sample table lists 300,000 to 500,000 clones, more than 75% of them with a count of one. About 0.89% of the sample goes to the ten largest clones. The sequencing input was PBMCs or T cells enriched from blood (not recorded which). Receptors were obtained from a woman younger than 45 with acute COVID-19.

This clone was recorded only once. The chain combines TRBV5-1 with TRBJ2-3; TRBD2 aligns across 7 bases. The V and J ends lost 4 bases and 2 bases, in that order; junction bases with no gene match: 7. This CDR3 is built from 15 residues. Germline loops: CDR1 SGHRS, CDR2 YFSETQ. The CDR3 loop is CASSQQAGYTDTQYF. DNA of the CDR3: TGCGCCAGCAGCCAGCAAGCGGGGTACACAGATACGCAGTATTTT.

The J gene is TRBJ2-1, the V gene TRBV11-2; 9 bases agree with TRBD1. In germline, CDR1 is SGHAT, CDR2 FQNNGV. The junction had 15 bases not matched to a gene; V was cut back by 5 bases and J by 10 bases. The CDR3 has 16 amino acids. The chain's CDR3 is CASSITMQTGGGEQFF. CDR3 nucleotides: TGTGCCAGCAGCATAACAATGCAAACAGGGGGCGGGGAGCAGTTCTTC.

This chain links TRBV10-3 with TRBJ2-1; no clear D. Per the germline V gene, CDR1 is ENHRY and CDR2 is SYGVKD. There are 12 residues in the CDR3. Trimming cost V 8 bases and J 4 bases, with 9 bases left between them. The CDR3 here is CAIGREYNEQFF. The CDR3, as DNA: TGTGCCATCGGGCGCGAATACAATGAGCAGTTCTTC.

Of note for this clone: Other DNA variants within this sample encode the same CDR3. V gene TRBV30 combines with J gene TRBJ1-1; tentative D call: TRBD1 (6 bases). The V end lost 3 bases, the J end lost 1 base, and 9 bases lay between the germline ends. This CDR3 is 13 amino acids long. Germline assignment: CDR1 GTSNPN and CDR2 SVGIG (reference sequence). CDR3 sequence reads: CAWSLTGNTEAFF. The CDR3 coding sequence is TGTGCCTGGAGCTTGACAGGGAACACTGAAGCTTTCTTT.

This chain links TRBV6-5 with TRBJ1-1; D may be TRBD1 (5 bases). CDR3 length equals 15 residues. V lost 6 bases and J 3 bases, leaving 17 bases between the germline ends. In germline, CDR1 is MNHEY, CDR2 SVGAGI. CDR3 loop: CASRRGAGRDTEAFF. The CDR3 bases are TGTGCCAGCAGGAGGGGAGCGGGACGGGACACTGAAGCTTTCTTT.

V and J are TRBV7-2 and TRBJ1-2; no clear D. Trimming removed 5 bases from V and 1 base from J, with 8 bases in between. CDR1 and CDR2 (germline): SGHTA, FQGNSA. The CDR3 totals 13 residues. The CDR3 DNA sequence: TGTGCCAGCAGCACCGGGGTTAACTATGGCTACACCTTC. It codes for CASSTGVNYGYTF.

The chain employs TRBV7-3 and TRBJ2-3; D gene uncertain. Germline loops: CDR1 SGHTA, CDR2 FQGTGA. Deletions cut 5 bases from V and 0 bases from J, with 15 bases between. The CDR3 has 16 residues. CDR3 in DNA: TGTGCCAGCAGCCCCTCGCTACGCGGAAGCACAGATACGCAGTATTTT. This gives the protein CASSPSLRGSTDTQYF.

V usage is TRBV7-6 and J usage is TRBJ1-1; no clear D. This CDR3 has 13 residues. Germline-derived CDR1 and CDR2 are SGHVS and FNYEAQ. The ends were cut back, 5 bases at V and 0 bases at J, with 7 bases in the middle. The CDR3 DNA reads TGTGCCAGCAGCCAACAGATGAACACTGAAGCTTTCTTT. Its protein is CASSQQMNTEAFF.

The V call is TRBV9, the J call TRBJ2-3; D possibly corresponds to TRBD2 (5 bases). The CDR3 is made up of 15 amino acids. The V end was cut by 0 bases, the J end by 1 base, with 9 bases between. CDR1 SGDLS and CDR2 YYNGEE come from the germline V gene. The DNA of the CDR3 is TGTGCCAGCAGCGTAGACGTGGGAGGCACAGATACGCAGTATTTT. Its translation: CASSVDVGGTDTQYF.

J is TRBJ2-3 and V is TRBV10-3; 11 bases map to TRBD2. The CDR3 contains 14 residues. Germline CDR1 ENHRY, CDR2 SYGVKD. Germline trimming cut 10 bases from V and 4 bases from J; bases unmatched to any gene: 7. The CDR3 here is CATSTSGRSDTQYF. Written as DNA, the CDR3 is TGTGCCACCTCCACTAGCGGGAGATCAGATACGCAGTATTTT.

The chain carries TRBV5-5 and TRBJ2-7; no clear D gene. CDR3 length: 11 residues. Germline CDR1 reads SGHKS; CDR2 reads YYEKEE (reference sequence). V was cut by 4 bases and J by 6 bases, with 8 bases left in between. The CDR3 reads CASSPSREQYF. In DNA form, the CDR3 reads TGTGCCAGCAGCCCCTCCCGCGAGCAGTACTTC.

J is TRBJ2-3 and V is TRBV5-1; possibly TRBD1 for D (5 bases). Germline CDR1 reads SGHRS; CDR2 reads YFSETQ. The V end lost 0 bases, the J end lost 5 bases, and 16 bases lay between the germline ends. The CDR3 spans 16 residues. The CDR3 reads CASSLESGWRRDTQYF. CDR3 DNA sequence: TGCGCCAGCAGCTTGGAATCAGGGTGGAGACGAGATACGCAGTATTTT.

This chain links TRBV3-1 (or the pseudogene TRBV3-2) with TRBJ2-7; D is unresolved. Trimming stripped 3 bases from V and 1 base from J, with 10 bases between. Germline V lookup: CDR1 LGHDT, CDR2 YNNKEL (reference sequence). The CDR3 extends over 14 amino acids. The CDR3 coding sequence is TGTGCCAGCAGCCACCAAGTGGCATCCTACGAGCAGTACTTC. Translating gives CASSHQVASYEQYF.

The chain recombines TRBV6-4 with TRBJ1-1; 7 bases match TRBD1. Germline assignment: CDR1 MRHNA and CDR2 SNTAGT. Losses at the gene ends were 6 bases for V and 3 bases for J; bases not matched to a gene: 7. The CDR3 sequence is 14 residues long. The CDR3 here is CASRQGSRDTEAFF. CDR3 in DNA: TGTGCCAGCAGACAGGGGTCGAGAGACACTGAAGCTTTCTTT.

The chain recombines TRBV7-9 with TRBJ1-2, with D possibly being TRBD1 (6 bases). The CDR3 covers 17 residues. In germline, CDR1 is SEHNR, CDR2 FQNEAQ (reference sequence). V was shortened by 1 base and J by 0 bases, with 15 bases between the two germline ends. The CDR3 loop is CASSLVQGVIANYGYTF. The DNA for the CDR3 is TGTGCCAGCAGCTTAGTACAGGGTGTAATTGCTAACTATGGCTACACCTTC.

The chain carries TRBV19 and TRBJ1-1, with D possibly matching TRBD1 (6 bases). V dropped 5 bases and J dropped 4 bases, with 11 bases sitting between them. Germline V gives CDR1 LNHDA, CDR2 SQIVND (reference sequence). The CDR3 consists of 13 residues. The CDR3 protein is CASSSPGATEAFF. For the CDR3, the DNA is TGTGCCAGTAGTTCCCCAGGGGCCACTGAAGCTTTCTTT.

CDR3 coding DNA: TGTGCCAGCAGCGACGGGCAGGGCCTCACCGGGGAGCTGTTTTTT. It specifies CASSDGQGLTGELFF. The V call is TRBV9, the J call TRBJ2-2; tentatively, D is TRBD1 (5 bases). The CDR3 extends over 15 amino acids. V gave up 3 bases and J gave up 4 bases, with 13 bases separating them. CDR1 is SGDLS and CDR2 is YYNGEE in the germline V gene.

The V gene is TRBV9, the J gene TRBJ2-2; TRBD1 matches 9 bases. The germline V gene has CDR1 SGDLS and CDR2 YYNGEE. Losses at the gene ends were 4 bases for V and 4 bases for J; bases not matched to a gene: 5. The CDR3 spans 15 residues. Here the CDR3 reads CASSKTGGVTGELFF. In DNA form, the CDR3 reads TGTGCCAGCAGCAAAACAGGGGGCGTCACCGGGGAGCTGTTTTTT. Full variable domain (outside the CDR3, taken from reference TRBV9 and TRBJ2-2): DSGVTQTPKHLITATGQRVTLRCSPRSGDLSVYWYQQSLDQGLQFLIQYYNGEERAKGNILERFSAQQFPDLHSELNLSSLELGDSALYFCASSKTGGVTGELFFGEGSRLTVL.

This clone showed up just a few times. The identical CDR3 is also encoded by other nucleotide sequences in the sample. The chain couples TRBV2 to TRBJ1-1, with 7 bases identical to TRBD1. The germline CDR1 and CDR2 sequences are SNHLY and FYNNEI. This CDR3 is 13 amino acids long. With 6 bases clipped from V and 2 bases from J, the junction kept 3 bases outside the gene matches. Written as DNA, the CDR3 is TGTGCCAGCAGCCGACAGGGAAACACTGAAGCTTTCTTT. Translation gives CASSRQGNTEAFF.

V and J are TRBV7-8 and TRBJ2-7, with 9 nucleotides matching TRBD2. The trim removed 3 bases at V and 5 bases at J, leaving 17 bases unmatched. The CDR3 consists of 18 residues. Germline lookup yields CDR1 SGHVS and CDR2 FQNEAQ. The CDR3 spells CASSFTPGRLAGSDEQYF. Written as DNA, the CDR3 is TGTGCCAGCAGCTTCACCCCGGGTCGGCTAGCGGGGTCGGACGAGCAGTACTTC. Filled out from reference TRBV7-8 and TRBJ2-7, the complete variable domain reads GAGVSQSPRYKVAKRGQDVALRCDPISGHVSLFWYQQALGQGPEFLTYFQNEAQLDKSGLPSDRFFAERPEGSVSTLKIQRTQQEDSAVYLCASSFTPGRLAGSDEQYFGPGTRLTVT.

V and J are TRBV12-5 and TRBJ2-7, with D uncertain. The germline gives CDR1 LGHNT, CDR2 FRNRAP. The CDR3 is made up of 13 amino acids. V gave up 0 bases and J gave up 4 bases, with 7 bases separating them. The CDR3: CASGLVSHYEQYF. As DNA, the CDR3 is TGTGCTAGTGGTTTGGTATCCCATTACGAGCAGTACTTC.

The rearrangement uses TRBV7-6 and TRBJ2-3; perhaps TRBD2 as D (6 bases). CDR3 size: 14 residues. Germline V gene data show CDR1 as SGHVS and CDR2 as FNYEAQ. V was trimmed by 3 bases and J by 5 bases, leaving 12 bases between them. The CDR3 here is CASSFTSSRDTQYF. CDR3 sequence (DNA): TGTGCCAGCAGCTTTACTAGCAGTCGAGATACGCAGTATTTT.

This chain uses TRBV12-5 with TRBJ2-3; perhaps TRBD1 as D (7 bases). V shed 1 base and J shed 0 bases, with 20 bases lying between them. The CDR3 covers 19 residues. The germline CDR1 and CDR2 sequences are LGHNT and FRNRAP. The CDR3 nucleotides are TGTGCTAGTGGTTTGGGGAGGGGGGTGACAGGGCGAAGCACAGATACGCAGTATTTT. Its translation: CASGLGRGVTGRSTDTQYF.

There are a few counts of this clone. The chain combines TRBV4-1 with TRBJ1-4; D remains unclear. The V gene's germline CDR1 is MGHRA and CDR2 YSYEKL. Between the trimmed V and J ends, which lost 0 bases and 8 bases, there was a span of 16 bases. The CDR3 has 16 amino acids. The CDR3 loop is CASSQDRIGSREKLFF. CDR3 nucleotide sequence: TGCGCCAGCAGCCAAGATCGGATAGGGAGTCGAGAAAAACTGTTTTTT.

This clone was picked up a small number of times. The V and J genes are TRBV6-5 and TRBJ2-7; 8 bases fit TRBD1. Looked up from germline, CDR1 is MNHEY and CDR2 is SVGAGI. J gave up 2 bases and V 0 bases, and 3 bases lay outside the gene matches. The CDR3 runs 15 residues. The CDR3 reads CASSYSDRGTYEQYF. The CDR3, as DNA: TGTGCCAGCAGTTACTCTGACAGGGGAACCTACGAGCAGTACTTC.

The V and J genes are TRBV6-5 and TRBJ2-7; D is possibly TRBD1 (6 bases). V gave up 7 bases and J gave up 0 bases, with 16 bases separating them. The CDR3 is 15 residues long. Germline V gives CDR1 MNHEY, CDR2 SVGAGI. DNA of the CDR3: TGTGCCAGCACTGTCACGACAGGAATCTCCTACGAGCAGTACTTC. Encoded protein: CASTVTTGISYEQYF.

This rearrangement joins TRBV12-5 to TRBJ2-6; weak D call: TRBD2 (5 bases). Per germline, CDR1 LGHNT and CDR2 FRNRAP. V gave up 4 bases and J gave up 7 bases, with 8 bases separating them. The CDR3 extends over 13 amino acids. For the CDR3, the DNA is TGTGCTAGTGGTTCCCGGGGAGCCAACGTCCTGACTTTC. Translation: CASGSRGANVLTF.

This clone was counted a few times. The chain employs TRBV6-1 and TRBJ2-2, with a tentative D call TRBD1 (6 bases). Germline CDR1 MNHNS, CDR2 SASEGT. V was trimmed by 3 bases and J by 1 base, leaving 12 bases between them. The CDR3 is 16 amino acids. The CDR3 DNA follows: TGTGCCAGCAGTGACAGAGGGGGACAGAACACCGGGGAGCTGTTTTTT. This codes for CASSDRGGQNTGELFF.

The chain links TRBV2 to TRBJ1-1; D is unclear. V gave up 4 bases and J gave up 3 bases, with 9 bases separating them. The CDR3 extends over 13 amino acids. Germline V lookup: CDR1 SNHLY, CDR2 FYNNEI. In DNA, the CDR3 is TGTGCCAGCAGTGCTGACTCTGACACTGAAGCTTTCTTT. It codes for CASSADSDTEAFF.

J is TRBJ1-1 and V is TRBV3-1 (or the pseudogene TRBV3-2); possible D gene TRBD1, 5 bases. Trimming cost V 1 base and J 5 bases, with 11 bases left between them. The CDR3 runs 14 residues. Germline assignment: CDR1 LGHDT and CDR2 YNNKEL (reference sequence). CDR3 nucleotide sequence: TGTGCCAGCAGCCAAGTGGGCCGGGGGACTGAAGCTTTCTTT. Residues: CASSQVGRGTEAFF.